The source of this T cell receptor (beta chain) is a study of T cell changes during pregnancy in multiple sclerosis. Germline values: CDR1 LNHDA, CDR2 SQIVND (reference sequence). V dropped 3 bases and J dropped 4 bases, with 4 bases sitting between them. The CDR3 has 12 amino acids. Profiled with immunoSEQ multiplex PCR; TCRdb holds only in-frame clones, not every one. The sample records some 48,000 clones, more than 80% being singletons. The chain uses TRBV19 and TRBJ1-5; D ambiguous. This TCR was sampled from a female donor with multiple sclerosis, enrolled in a pregnancy study. This sample comprised CD8+ T cells from peripheral blood mononuclear cells, obtained in the second trimester of pregnancy. CDR3: CASSIQNQPQHF. DNA of the CDR3: TGTGCCAGTAGTATTCAAAATCAGCCCCAGCATTTT.